The T cell receptor beta chain described here comes from a study of T cell repertoires in cytomegalovirus infection. Trimming cost V 6 bases and J 0 bases; bases outside gene matches: 8. The germline V gene encodes CDR1 SNHLY and CDR2 FYNNEI. The CDR3 loop spans 17 amino acids. TCRdb reanalysed the reads using MiXCR and keeps one entry per CDR3 protein. The sample shows roughly 920,000 distinct CDR3 sequences, roughly 31% of them seen only once. Comments on this clonotype: Its cognate antigen is unknown.

The study's findings and limits: HLA-C-restricted CMV-specific TCR beta clonotypes were dominant in the ex vivo response. Frequencies of public TCR beta families were cumulated, and this identified carriers of CMV plus the relevant HLA.

This receptor was obtained from a human donor in good health (CMV status not recorded). Some clones in this sample may be carry-over from other donors' samples. The chain employs TRBV2 and TRBJ1-6; 7 positions match TRBD1. The material sequenced was cultured CD8+ T cells from PBMCs, taken from culture after CMV antigen stimulation. CDR3 sequence reads: CASSRDRPGSYNSPLHF. CDR3 DNA: TGTGCCAGCAGCCGGGACAGACCCGGCTCCTATAATTCACCCCTCCACTTT.